The source of this T cell receptor (beta chain) is a study of shared clonotypes between healthy human individuals. This clone was detected ten times or more. Germline V gives CDR1 SGHVS, CDR2 FQNEAQ. The V and J ends lost 5 bases and 5 bases respectively, with 16 bases between them. The CDR3 runs 14 residues. The protocol was immunoSEQ multiplex PCR, while the TCRdb copy is restricted to in-frame clones and leaves out a portion. Here the sample spans 600,000 to 800,000 clones, roughly 72% being singletons. Material: memory CD4+ T cells sorted from blood. Subset: CD45RA-negative fraction. The origin of this receptor is a woman under 40 in good health. The chain is built from TRBV7-8 and TRBJ2-7, with D perhaps given as TRBD1 or TRBD2 (7 bases each). CDR3 DNA: TGTGCCAGCAGCCCTAGGGAGGGGGCGAACGAGCAGTACTTC. Protein sequence: CASSPREGANEQYF.